This TCR beta chain was observed in a study of T cell responses to AZD1222 COVID-19 vaccine. Study results and caveats: Spike-spanning, vaccine-associated CD4 TCRs were dominant at 160-218 and 743-854. Repertoires were obtained solely post-peak T cell response. Unmutated variant regions are reportedly targeted by nearly half of spike-specific TCRs.

The method was immunoSEQ multiplex PCR; TCRdb's version includes in-frame clones alone and lacks a portion of them. The repertoire includes about 140,000 clones, about 86% of them detected once, and approximately 5% sits in the top ten. Trimming removed 7 bases from V and 6 bases from J, with 21 bases in between. The germline gives CDR1 MDHEN, CDR2 SYDVKM. The CDR3 length is 15 residues. Pooling covered second doses at about 4 or about 12 weeks. About this clone itself: The antigen remains undetermined.

The gene calls are TRBV28 and TRBJ1-2, with TRBD1 as a possible D gene (6 bases). Sequenced material: peripheral blood, taken 28 days after the second AZD1222 dose. The source is an adult who received the AZD1222 COVID-19 vaccine. The CDR3 DNA reads TGTGCCAGCAATCCCCTGTTGGGGGGGGCCCATGGCTACACCTTC. This codes for CASNPLLGGAHGYTF.